This T cell receptor beta chain was captured by sequencing in a study of CD8+ T cells in alopecia areata. About this clone itself: What it binds is not known.

Treatment reported: oral pan-JAK inhibitor, 5-10 mg twice daily. The study's findings and limits: Sequencing of scalp samples also captures resident alphabeta T cells of normal skin. Elevated clonality characterized lesional scalp relative to normal scalp, particularly in alopecia totalis/universalis.

This CDR3 has 12 amino acids. Germline V lookup: CDR1 KGHSH, CDR2 LQKENI. With 3 bases removed from V and 6 bases from J, the gap between germline ends came to 6 bases. Sequencing relied on a cDNA template that was reverse transcribed from extracted RNA. Clones were sequenced by immunoSEQ multiplex PCR, and TCRdb holds only the in-frame ones, with some missing. This table has around 270,000 clones, roughly 64% appearing once. The genes are TRBV18 and TRBJ2-1; D not resolved. The sequence was collected from a human donor with alopecia areata. Specimen: CD4+ T cells sorted from blood, collected at week 24, from a patient treated with tofacitinib. Here the CDR3 DNA reads TGTGCCAGCTCACCCACTGGCAATGAGCAGTTCTTC. The encoded protein is CASSPTGNEQFF.